This entry lists 15 T cell receptor beta chains sequenced from one sample in a study of cytomegalovirus exposure and HLA in healthy donors. Some clones are missing from TCRdb's copy, which holds only in-frame ones; the method was immunoSEQ multiplex PCR. Found here are approximately 110,000 clones, approximately 94% of them singletons; the top ten hold under 1.5%. The sample was PBMCs. The receptors stem from a woman between 18 and 29 years old in good health and CMV-seronegative.

This chain uses TRBV9 with TRBJ2-3, with D perhaps matching TRBD1 (6 bases). The CDR3 consists of 15 residues. Germline V CDR1 and CDR2: SGDLS, YYNGEE. Between the trimmed V and J ends, which lost 4 bases and 0 bases, there was a span of 12 bases. The CDR3 loop is CASSTLGGSTDTQYF. CDR3 DNA sequence: TGTGCCAGCAGCACCCTAGGGGGTAGCACAGATACGCAGTATTTT.

This chain connects TRBV28 to TRBJ2-1, with 9 bases identical to TRBD1. V lost 5 bases to trimming and J lost 7 bases; unmatched junction nucleotides: 6. The CDR3 runs 14 residues. Per the germline V gene, CDR1 is MDHEN and CDR2 is SYDVKM. DNA for the CDR3: TGTGCCAGCAGTCGACAGGGGGATTCGAATGAGCAGTTCTTC. Its protein product is CASSRQGDSNEQFF.

The chain recombines TRBV4-1 with TRBJ2-3, with TRBD1 as a possible D gene (6 bases). The CDR3 is 16 amino acids. CDR1 is MGHRA, CDR2 YSYEKL, per germline. Trimming shortened V by 4 bases and J by 0 bases, and 14 bases separated the two germline ends. In DNA form, the CDR3 reads TGCGCCAGCAGCCTGTTTTTCAGGGGAAGCACAGATACGCAGTATTTT. Its translation: CASSLFFRGSTDTQYF.

This clone was counted a single time. The J gene is TRBJ2-1, the V gene TRBV11-3; TRBD2 matches 10 bases. The germline V gene encodes CDR1 SGHNT and CDR2 YENEEA. Trimming took 5 bases from V and 7 from J; bases not matched to a gene: 8. The length of the CDR3 is 15 residues. In DNA, the CDR3 is TGTGCCAGCAGCCAAGCGGGAGGGCCAGGGAATGAGCAGTTCTTC. Residues: CASSQAGGPGNEQFF. Full variable domain (missing parts from reference TRBV11-3 and TRBJ2-1): EAGVVQSPRYKIIEKKQPVAFWCNPISGHNTLYWYLQNLGQGPELLIRYENEEAVDDSQLPKDRFSAERLKGVDSTLKIQPAELGDSAVYLCASSQAGGPGNEQFFGPGTRLTVL.

The chain employs TRBV19 and TRBJ2-4, with D perhaps matching TRBD2 (7 bases). Trimming pared 7 bases from V and 8 bases from J, leaving 21 bases between. In germline, CDR1 is LNHDA, CDR2 SQIVND (reference sequence). This CDR3 region has 15 residues. CDR3 sequence: CASNNRGAPGDIQYF. CDR3 sequence (DNA): TGTGCCAGTAACAACCGGGGGGCGCCAGGAGACATTCAGTACTTC.

This chain uses TRBV9 with TRBJ2-2; D may be TRBD2 (5 bases). The V gene lost 0 bases and the J gene lost 0 bases, with 9 bases spanning the gap. Per germline, CDR1 SGDLS and CDR2 YYNGEE. The length of the CDR3 is 16 residues. The CDR3 DNA reads TGTGCCAGCAGCGTAGCTACCGGGGCGAACACCGGGGAGCTGTTTTTT. This translates into CASSVATGANTGELFF.

This rearrangement joins TRBV11-2 to TRBJ2-2, with D maybe TRBD2 (6 bases). In germline, CDR1 is SGHAT, CDR2 FQNNGV. Trimming took 3 bases from V and 2 from J, leaving 10 bases between them. The CDR3 consists of 15 residues. CDR3 bases: TGTGCCAGCAGCTTTATTAGCGGAAACACCGGGGAGCTGTTTTTT. Translating it yields CASSFISGNTGELFF.

This rearrangement joins TRBV9 to TRBJ2-3; TRBD2 matches at 11 bases. The CDR3 length is 18 residues. V trimming: 4 bases; J trimming: 6 bases; junction bases outside the gene matches: 16. Germline values: CDR1 SGDLS, CDR2 YYNGEE. CDR3 bases: TGTGCCAGCAGCCCGAAAGGGCGGTTAGCGGGGGGGCAGGATACGCAGTATTTT. This sequence encodes CASSPKGRLAGGQDTQYF.

The chain is built from TRBV7-8 and TRBJ2-1; tentative D call: TRBD2 (5 bases). V lost 5 bases to trimming and J lost 0 bases, with 17 bases between them. Germline CDR1 reads SGHVS; CDR2 reads FQNEAQ. CDR3 length equals 17 residues. In DNA form, the CDR3 reads TGTGCCAGCAGCAGGAGGTCCAGCGCAACCTCCTACAATGAGCAGTTCTTC. This encodes CASSRRSSATSYNEQFF. Together with reference TRBV7-8 and TRBJ2-1, the CDR3 gives the full variable domain: GAGVSQSPRYKVAKRGQDVALRCDPISGHVSLFWYQQALGQGPEFLTYFQNEAQLDKSGLPSDRFFAERPEGSVSTLKIQRTQQEDSAVYLCASSRRSSATSYNEQFFGPGTRLTVL.

The chain is built from TRBV11-2 and TRBJ1-1, with TRBD1 matching 8 bases. The junction had 5 bases not matched to a gene; V was cut back by 5 bases and J by 3 bases. Germline V gene lookup returns CDR1 SGHAT and CDR2 FQNNGV. This CDR3 contains 14 residues. The CDR3 DNA reads TGTGCCAGCAGCCTCGGACAGGGACACACTGAAGCTTTCTTT. Protein sequence: CASSLGQGHTEAFF.

The gene calls are TRBV19 and TRBJ2-2; tentatively, D is TRBD2 (7 bases). The CDR3 totals 14 residues. Trimming took 5 bases from V and 7 from J, leaving 14 bases between them. The germline V gene has CDR1 LNHDA and CDR2 SQIVND (reference sequence). DNA of the CDR3: TGTGCCAGTAGTTTGGGGGGGGGCGTCGGGGAGCTGTTTTTT. As protein: CASSLGGGVGELFF.

The CDR3, as DNA: TGTGCCAGTAGTACATCTCGGGACAGGAACACCGGGGAGCTGTTTTTT. It yields the protein CASSTSRDRNTGELFF. This chain connects TRBV19 to TRBJ2-2, with 7 bases that match TRBD1. CDR1 LNHDA and CDR2 SQIVND come from the germline V gene (reference sequence). Trimming cost V 4 bases and J 1 base; bases outside gene matches: 6. The CDR3 extends over 16 amino acids.

The rearrangement uses TRBV6-4 and TRBJ1-1; D uncertain. CDR3 length: 13 amino acids. Trimming took 5 bases from V and 1 from J, leaving 8 bases between them. Germline V lookup: CDR1 MRHNA, CDR2 SNTAGT. CDR3 sequence reads: CASSSQWNTEAFF. The CDR3 nucleotides read TGTGCCAGCAGTTCTCAGTGGAACACTGAAGCTTTCTTT.

This clone was counted a single time. The chain employs TRBV14 and TRBJ2-3; a weak D match, TRBD2 (6 bases). CDR1 and CDR2 (germline): SGHDN, FVKESK. Trimming took 5 bases from V and 0 from J, leaving 18 bases between them. The CDR3 extends over 17 amino acids. CDR3 nucleotides: TGTGCCAGCAGCGAAAGAGGAGGGTCACCTAGCACAGATACGCAGTATTTT. Its translation: CASSERGGSPSTDTQYF.

The chain combines TRBV6-6 with TRBJ1-6; no clear D gene. The V and J ends lost 7 bases and 7 bases respectively, with 17 bases between them. The CDR3 is made up of 15 amino acids. Germline CDR1 is MNHNY and CDR2 is SVGAGI (reference sequence). The CDR3: CASTTDGFGNSPLHF. For the CDR3, the DNA is TGTGCCAGCACGACTGACGGTTTTGGGAATTCACCCCTCCACTTT.